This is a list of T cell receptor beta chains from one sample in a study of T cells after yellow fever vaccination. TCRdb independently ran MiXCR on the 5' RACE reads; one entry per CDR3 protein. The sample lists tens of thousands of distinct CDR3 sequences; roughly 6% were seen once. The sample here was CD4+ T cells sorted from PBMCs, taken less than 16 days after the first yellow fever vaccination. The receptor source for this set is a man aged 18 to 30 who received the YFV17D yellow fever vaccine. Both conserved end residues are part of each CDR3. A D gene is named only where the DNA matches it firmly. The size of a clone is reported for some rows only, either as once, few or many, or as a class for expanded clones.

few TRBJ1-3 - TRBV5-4 TGTGCCAGCAGCTCGGGCCTCTCTGGAAACACCATATATTTT CASSSGLSGNTIYF
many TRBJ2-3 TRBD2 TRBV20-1 TGCAGTGCAAAGAGCGGACTAGCGGGGGGGAGGGGCACAGATACGCAGTATTTT CSAKSGLAGGRGTDTQYF
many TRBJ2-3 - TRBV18 TGTGCCAGCTCACCAGACCTAGCAGATACGCAGTATTTT CASSPDLADTQYF
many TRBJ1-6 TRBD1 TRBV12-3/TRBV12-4 TGTGCCAGCACCCTGGGACAGGAATCACCCCTCCACTTT CASTLGQESPLHF
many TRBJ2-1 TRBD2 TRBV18 TGTGCCAGCTCACCACCGAGCGGACTAGCGTTGAATGAGCAGTTCTTC CASSPPSGLALNEQFF
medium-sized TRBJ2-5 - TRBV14 TGTGCCAGCAGCCAAGGGGCGGCCTCATTCTGGGAGACCCAGTACTTC CASSQGAASFWETQYF
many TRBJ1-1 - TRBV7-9 TGTGCCAGCAGCTTATCGGGTGTCAACACTGAAGCTTTCTTT CASSLSGVNTEAFF
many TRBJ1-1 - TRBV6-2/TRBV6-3 TGTGCCAGCAGACGGAGGCCAGCACTCAGGGTAGGACGGGACGGTGAAGCTTTCTTT CASRRRPALRVGRDGEAFF
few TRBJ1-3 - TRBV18 TGTGCCAGCTCACCAGCGTCTAGCTCTGGAAACACCATATATTTT CASSPASSSGNTIYF
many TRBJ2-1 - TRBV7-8 TGTGCCAGCAGCGCAGACGTGATAGCGTTAAGCTCCTACAATGAGCAGTTCTTC CASSADVIALSSYNEQFF
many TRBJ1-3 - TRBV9 TGTGCCAGCAGCGTAGATCCCCACTTCTCTGGAAACACCATATATTTT CASSVDPHFSGNTIYF
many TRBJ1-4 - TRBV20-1 TGCAGTGCTAAAGAGGGAGGCGAAAAACTGTTTTTT CSAKEGGEKLFF
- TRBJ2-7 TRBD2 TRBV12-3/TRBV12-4 TGTGCCAGCACCGCACCCCCTACTAGCGGGGGGCACACCTACGAGCAGTACTTC CASTAPPTSGGHTYEQYF
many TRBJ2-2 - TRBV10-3 TGTGCCGCGGGTAAAGGGGAGATCACCGGGGAGCTGTTTTTT CAAGKGEITGELFF
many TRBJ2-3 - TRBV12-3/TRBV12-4 TGTGCCAGCAGTTTTCGGGGAACTGTCGCTACGCAGTATTTT CASSFRGTVATQYF
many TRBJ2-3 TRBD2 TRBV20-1 TGCAGTGCCCTTCCCCAGCGGGGGGCCCGCACAGATACGCAGTATTTT CSALPQRGARTDTQYF
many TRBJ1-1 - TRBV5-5 TGTGCCAGCAGCCCCCGTGATACTATGAACACTGAAGCTTTCTTT CASSPRDTMNTEAFF
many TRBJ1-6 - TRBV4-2 TGTGCCAGCAGCCAAGAAGCACAGGGCCATAATTCACCCCTCCACTTT CASSQEAQGHNSPLHF
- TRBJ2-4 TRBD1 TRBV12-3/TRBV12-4 TGTACCTGCAGTTTAACCCGGGACAGGGAAGAACAGTACTTC CTCSLTRDREEQYF
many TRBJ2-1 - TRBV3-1 TGTGCCAGCAGCCAAGTTCCTCAGGGGCGGTCCCAAGATGAGCAGTTCTTC CASSQVPQGRSQDEQFF
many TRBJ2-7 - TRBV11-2 TGTGCCAGCAGCCCACAGGGTTTTCGTGGCTACGAGCAGTACTTC CASSPQGFRGYEQYF
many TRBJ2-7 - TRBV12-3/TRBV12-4 TGTGCCAGCAACTTCCCCGAGGGGTTTCACGAGCAGTACTTC CASNFPEGFHEQYF
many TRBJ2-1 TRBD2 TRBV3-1 TGTGCCAGCAGACTTAGCGGGAGCTCCTACAATGAGCAGTTCTTC CASRLSGSSYNEQFF
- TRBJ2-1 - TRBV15 TGTGCCACCAGCCGCCACAGGGTGAGTGAGCAGTTCTTC CATSRHRVSEQFF
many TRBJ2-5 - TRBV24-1 TGTGCCACCAGTGATTTGGGGACCCAGGGCCTGGAGACCCAGTACTTC CATSDLGTQGLETQYF
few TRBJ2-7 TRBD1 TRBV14 TGTGCCAGCAGCCCCGGGACAGAGGTTTCCTACGAGCAGTACTTC CASSPGTEVSYEQYF
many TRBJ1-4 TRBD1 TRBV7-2 TGTGCCAGCAGCGAGGGACAGACTAATGAAAAACTGTTTTTT CASSEGQTNEKLFF
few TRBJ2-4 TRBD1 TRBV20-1 TGCAGTGCTATGACAGGGATCGACATTCAGTACTTC CSAMTGIDIQYF
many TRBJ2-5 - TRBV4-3 TGCGCCAGCAGCCAAGATCGGGCATGGGGAACAGAGACCCAGTACTTC CASSQDRAWGTETQYF
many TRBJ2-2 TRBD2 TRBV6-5 TGTGCCAGCAGTTACCCCAACGGGGGGTCCGGGGAGCTGTTTTTT CASSYPNGGSGELFF
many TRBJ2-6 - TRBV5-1 TGCGCCAGCAGCTTGGGGGGGCTCGGGGCCAACGTCCTGACTTTC CASSLGGLGANVLTF
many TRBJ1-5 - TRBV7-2 TGTGCCAGCTCGGGCTACAATCAGCCCCAGCATTTT CASSGYNQPQHF
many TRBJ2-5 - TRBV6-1 TGTGCCAGCAGTCCACCCGGGCGGGGAGAGACCCAGTACTTC CASSPPGRGETQYF
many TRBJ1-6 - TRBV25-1 TGTGCCAGCAGTGAAGGAAGGAGTACCTATAATTCACCCCTCCACTTT CASSEGRSTYNSPLHF
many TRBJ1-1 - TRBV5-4 TGTGCCAGCAGCCTTAGGACAGCTAACACTGAAGCTTTCTTT CASSLRTANTEAFF
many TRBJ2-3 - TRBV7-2 TGTGCCAGCAGCTGGGCAAATACGCAGTATTTT CASSWANTQYF
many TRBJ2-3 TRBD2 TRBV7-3 TGTGCCAGCAGCTTATATCCCCACACTACTGCGGGGGGGGGTACGCAGTATTTT CASSLYPHTTAGGGTQYF
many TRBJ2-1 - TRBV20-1 TGCAGTGCTAGAGATGGCAGGGGAAGGCTCGATGAGCAGTTCTTC CSARDGRGRLDEQFF
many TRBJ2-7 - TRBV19 TGTGCCAGTGGGCGGGGCGGCACCTACGAGCAGTACTTC CASGRGGTYEQYF
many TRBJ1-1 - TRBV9 TGTGCCAGCAGCCTTCACGAGAACACTGAAGCTTTCTTT CASSLHENTEAFF
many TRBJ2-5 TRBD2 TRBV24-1 TGTGCCACCAGTGATGGGGGGACTAGCGGGGGATGGGAGACCCAGTACTTC CATSDGGTSGGWETQYF
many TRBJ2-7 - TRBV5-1 TGCGCCAGCAGCCAACCTGGGGGGGCGCACGAGCAGTACTTC CASSQPGGAHEQYF
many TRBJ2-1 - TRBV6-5 TGTGCCAGCAGTTACTTGTCGACTAGCTCCTACAATGAGCAGTTCTTC CASSYLSTSSYNEQFF
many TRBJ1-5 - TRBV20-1 TGCAGTGCTAGAGACAGCAATCAGCCCCAGCATTTT CSARDSNQPQHF
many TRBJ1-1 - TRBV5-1 TGCGCCAGCAGGGCGGAGCTATCTATGAACACTGAAGCTTTCTTT CASRAELSMNTEAFF
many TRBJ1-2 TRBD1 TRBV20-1 TGCAGTGCTGAACAGGGGTCAGGGTATGGCTACACCTTC CSAEQGSGYGYTF
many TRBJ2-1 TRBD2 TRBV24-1 TGTGCCACCAGTGCCGCGGGGGGTCCCTACAATGAGCAGTTCTTC CATSAAGGPYNEQFF
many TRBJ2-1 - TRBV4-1 TGCGCCAGCAGCCAAAATCCCCAACTGGCGACATACAATGAGCAGTTCTTC CASSQNPQLATYNEQFF
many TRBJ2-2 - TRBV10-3 TGTGCCATCAGTAGCGGACCTCAGGCCGGGGAGCTGTTTTTT CAISSGPQAGELFF